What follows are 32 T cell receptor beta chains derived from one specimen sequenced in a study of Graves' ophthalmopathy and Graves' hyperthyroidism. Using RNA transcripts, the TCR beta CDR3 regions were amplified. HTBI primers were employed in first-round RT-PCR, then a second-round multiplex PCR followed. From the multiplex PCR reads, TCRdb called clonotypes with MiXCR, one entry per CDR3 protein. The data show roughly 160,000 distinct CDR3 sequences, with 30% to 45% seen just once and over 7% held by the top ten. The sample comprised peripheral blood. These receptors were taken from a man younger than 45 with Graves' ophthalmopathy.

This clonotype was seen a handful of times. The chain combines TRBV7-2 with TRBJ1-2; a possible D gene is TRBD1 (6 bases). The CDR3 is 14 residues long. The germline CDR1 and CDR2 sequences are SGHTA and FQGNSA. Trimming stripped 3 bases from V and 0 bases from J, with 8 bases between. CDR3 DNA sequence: TGTGCCAGCAGCTTCGGACAGTCTAACTATGGCTACACCTTC. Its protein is CASSFGQSNYGYTF.

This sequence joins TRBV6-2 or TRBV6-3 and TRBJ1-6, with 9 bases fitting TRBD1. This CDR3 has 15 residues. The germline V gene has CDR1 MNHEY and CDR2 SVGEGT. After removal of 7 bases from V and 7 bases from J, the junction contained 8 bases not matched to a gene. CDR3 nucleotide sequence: TGTGCCAGCATCGTCGACAGGGGGAAGAATTCACCCCTCCACTTT. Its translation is CASIVDRGKNSPLHF.

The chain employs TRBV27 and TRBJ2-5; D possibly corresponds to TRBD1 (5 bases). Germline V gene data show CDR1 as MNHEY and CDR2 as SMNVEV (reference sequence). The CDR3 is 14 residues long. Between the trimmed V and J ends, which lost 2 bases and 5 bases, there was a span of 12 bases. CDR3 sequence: CASSLLGRAETQYF. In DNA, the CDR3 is TGTGCCAGCAGTTTACTTGGCAGGGCGGAGACCCAGTACTTC.

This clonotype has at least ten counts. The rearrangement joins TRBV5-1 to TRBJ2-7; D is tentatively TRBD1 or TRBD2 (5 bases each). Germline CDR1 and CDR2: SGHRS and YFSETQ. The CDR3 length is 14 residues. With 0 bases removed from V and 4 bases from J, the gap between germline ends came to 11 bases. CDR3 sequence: CASSLAGRTYEQYF. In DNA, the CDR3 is TGCGCCAGCAGCTTGGCAGGGAGAACTTACGAGCAGTACTTC.

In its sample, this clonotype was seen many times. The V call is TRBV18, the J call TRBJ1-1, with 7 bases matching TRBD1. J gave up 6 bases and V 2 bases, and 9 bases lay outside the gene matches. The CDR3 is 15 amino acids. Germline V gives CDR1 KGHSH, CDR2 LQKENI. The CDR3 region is CASSPFQGEIPEAFF. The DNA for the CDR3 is TGTGCCAGCTCACCATTTCAGGGGGAGATACCTGAAGCTTTCTTT.

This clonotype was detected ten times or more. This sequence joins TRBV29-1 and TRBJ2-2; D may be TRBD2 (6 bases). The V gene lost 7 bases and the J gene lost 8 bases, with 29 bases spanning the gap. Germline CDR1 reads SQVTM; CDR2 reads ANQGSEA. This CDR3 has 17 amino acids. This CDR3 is CSDYSKKGRGTPGELFF. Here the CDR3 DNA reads TGCAGCGACTACTCGAAAAAAGGGCGGGGAACACCGGGGGAGCTGTTTTTT.

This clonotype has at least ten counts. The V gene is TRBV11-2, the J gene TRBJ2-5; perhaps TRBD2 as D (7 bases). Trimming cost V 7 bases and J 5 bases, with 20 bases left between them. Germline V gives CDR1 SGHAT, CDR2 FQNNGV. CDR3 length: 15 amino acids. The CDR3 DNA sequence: TGTGCCAGCACCCTTCGCCTGGAGGGGGGGGAGACCCAGTACTTC. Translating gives CASTLRLEGGETQYF. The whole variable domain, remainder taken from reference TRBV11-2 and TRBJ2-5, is EAGVAQSPRYKIIEKRQSVAFWCNPISGHATLYWYQQILGQGPKLLIQFQNNGVVDDSQLPKDRFSAERLKGVDSTLKIQPAKLEDSAVYLCASTLRLEGGETQYFGPGTRLLVL.

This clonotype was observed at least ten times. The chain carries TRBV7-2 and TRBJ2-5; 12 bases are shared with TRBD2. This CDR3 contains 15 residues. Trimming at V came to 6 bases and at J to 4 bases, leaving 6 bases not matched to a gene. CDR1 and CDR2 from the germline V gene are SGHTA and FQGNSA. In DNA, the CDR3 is TGTGCCAGCAGGTTCGGACTAGCGGGACTAGAGACCCAGTACTTC. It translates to CASRFGLAGLETQYF. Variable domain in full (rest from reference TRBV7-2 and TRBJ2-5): GAGVSQSPSNKVTEKGKDVELRCDPISGHTALYWYRQSLGQGLEFLIYFQGNSAPDKSGLPSDRFSAERTGGSVSTLTIQRTQQEDSAVYLCASRFGLAGLETQYFGPGTRLLVL.

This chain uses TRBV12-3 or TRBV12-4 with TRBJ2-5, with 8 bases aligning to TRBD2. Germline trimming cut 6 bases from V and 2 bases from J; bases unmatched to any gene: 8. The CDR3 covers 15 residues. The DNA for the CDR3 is TGTGCCAGCAGGAGCGGGAGTGGATATCAAGAGACCCAGTACTTC. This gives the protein CASRSGSGYQETQYF.

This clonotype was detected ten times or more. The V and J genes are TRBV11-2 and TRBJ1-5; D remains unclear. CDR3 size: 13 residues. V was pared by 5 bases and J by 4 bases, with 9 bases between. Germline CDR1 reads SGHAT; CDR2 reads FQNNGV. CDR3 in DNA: TGTGCCAGCAGCCCAAGGACTAATCAGCCCCAGCATTTT. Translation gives CASSPRTNQPQHF.

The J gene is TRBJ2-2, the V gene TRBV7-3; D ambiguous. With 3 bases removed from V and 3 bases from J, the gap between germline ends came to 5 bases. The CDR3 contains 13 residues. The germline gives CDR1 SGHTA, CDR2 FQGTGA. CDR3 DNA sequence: TGTGCCAGCAGCTTGGTCGACACCGGGGAGCTGTTTTTT. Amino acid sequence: CASSLVDTGELFF.

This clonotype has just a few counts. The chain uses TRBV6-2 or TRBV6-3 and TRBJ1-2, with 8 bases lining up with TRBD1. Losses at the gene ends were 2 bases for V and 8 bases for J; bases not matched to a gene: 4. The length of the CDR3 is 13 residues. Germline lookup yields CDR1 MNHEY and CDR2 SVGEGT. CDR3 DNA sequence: TGTGCCAGCAGTTACATCAGGGGGCAGGGCTACACCTTC. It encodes CASSYIRGQGYTF.

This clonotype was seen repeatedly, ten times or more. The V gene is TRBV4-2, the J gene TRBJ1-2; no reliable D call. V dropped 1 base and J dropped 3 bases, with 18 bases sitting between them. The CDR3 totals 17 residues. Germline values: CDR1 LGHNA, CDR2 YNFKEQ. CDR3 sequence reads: CASSQVLPSQVDYGYTF. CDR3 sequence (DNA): TGTGCCAGCAGCCAAGTGCTTCCCTCTCAGGTAGACTATGGCTACACCTTC.

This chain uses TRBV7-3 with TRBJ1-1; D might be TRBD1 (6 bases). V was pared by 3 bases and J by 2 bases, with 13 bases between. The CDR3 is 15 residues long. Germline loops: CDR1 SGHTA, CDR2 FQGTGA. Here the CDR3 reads CASSFLGGRNTEAFF. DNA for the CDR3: TGTGCCAGCAGCTTTTTAGGGGGACGCAACACTGAAGCTTTCTTT.

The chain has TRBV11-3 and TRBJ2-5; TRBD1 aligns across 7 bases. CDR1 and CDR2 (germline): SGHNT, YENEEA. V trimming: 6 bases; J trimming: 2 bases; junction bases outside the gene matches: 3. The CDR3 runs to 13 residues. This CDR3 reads CASRGQLQETQYF. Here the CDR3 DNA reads TGTGCCAGCAGGGGACAGCTACAAGAGACCCAGTACTTC.

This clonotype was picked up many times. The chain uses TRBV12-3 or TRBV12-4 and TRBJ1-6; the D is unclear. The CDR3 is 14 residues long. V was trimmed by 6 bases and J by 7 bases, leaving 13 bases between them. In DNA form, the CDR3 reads TGTGCCAGCAGAACCACGGGCGTAAATTCACCCCTCCACTTT. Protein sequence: CASRTTGVNSPLHF.

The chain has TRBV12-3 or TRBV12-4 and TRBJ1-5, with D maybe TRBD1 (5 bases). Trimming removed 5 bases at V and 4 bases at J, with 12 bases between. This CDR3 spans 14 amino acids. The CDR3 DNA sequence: TGTGCCAGCAGTAAACAGGACGGAAATCAGCCCCAGCATTTT. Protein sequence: CASSKQDGNQPQHF.

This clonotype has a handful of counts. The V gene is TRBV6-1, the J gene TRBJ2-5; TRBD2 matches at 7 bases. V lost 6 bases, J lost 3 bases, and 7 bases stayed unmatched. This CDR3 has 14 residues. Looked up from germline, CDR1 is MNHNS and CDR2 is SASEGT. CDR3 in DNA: TGTGCCAGCAGAGACAACGGACTAGAAGAGACCCAGTACTTC. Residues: CASRDNGLEETQYF.

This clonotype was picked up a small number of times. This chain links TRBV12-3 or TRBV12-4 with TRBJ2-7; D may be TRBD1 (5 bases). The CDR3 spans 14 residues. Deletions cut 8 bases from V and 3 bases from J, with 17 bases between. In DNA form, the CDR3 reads TGTGCCAGCCAAAGCTACGACAGAGACTACGAGCAGTACTTC. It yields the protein CASQSYDRDYEQYF.

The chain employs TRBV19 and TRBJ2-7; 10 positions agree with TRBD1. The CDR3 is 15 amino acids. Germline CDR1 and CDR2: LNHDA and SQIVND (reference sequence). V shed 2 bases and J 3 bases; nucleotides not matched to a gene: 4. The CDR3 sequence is CASSIPGQGRYEQYF. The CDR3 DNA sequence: TGTGCCAGTAGTATACCGGGACAGGGGCGCTACGAGCAGTACTTC.

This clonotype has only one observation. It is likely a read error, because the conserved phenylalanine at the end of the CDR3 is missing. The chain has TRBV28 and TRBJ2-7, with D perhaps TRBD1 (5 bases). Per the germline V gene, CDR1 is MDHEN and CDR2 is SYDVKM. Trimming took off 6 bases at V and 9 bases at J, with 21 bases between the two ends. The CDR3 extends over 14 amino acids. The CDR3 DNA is TGTGCCAGCAGCCAAGACGCAGGGTCCTCGGCGCAGTACCTC. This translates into CASSQDAGSSAQYL.

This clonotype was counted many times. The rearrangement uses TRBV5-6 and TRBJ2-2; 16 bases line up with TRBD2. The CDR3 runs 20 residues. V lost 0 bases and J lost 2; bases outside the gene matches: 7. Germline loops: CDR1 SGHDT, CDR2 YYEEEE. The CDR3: CASSLDLGLAGGINTGELFF. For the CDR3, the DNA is TGTGCCAGCAGCTTGGACCTGGGACTAGCGGGAGGGATAAACACCGGGGAGCTGTTTTTT.

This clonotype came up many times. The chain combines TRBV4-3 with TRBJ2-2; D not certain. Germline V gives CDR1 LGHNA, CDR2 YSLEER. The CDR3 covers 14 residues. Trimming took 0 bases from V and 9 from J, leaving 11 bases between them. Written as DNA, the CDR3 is TGCGCCAGCAGCCAAGATGACCCAGTCCGGGAGCTGTTTTTT. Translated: CASSQDDPVRELFF.

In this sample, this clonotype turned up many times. The DNA of the CDR3 is TGTGCCAGCAGTTCCCGGGACAGGGGGTTCTTT. It codes for CASSSRDRGFF. The V and J genes are TRBV6-5 and TRBJ1-1, with 11 bases that match TRBD1. V lost 4 bases to trimming and J lost 14 bases; unmatched junction nucleotides: 3. The CDR3 is made up of 11 amino acids. Germline V CDR1 and CDR2: MNHEY, SVGAGI.

CDR3 DNA: TGTGCCACCAGCATGGTGGACACCGGGGAGCTGTTTTTT. Protein sequence: CATSMVDTGELFF. This sequence joins TRBV15 and TRBJ2-2, with unresolved D. The germline CDR1 and CDR2 sequences are LNHNV and YYDKDF (reference sequence). The CDR3 extends over 13 amino acids. The V and J ends lost 4 bases and 3 bases respectively, with 6 bases between them.

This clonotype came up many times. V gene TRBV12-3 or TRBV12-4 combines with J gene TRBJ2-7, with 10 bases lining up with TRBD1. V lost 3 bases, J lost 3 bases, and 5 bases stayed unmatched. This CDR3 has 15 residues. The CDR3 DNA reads TGTGCCAGCAGTTTTTACCGGGACAGGGGCTACGAGCAGTACTTC. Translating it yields CASSFYRDRGYEQYF.

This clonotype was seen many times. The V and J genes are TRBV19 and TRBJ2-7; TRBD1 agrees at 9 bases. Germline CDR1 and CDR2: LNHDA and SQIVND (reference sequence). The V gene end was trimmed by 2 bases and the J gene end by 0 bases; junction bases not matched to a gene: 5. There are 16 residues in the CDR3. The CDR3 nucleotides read TGTGCCAGTAGTATATCAGGGACAGGGATCTCCTACGAGCAGTACTTC. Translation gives CASSISGTGISYEQYF.

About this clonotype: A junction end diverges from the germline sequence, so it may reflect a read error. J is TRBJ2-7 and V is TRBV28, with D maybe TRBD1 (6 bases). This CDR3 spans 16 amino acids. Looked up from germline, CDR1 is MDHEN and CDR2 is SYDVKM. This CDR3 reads CASSLWDTLTTYEQHF. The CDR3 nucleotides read TGTGCCAGCAGTTTGTGGGACACCCTTACAACCTACGAGCAGCACTTC.

Here the CDR3 reads CASRTRTGGSYEQYF. The CDR3 nucleotides are TGTGCCAGCAGGACCCGAACAGGGGGTTCCTACGAGCAGTACTTC. The chain has TRBV6-1 and TRBJ2-7; 8 nucleotides match TRBD1. The germline gives CDR1 MNHNS, CDR2 SASEGT. V trimming: 6 bases; J trimming: 1 base; junction bases outside the gene matches: 8. This CDR3 is built from 15 residues.

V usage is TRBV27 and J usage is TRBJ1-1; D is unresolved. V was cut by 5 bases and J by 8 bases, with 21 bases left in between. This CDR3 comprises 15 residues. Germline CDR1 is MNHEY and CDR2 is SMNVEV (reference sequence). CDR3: CASSISSGSQYEAFF. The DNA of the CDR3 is TGTGCCAGCAGTATCTCATCCGGGTCACAATACGAAGCTTTCTTT.

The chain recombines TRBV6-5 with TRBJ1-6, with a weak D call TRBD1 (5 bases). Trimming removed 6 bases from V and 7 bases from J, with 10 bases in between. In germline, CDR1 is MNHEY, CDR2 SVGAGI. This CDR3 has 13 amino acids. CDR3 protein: CASRARTNSPLHF. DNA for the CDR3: TGTGCCAGCAGGGCACGGACAAATTCACCCCTCCACTTT.

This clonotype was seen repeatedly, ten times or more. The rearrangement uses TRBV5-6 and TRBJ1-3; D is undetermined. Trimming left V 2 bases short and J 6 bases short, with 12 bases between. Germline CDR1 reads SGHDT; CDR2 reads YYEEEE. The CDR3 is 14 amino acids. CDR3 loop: CASSFEGRVNTIYF. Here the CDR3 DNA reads TGTGCCAGCAGCTTTGAAGGCCGTGTAAACACCATATATTTT.